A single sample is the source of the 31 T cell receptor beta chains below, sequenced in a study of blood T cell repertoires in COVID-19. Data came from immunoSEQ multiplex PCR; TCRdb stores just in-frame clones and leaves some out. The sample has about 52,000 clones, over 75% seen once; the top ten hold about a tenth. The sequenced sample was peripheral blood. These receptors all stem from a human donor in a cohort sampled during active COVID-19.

CDR3 region: CASSLRDSHQETQYF. The CDR3 region has the DNA TGTGCCAGCAGCCTAAGGGACAGCCACCAAGAGACCCAGTACTTC. The chain is built from TRBV6-6 and TRBJ2-5, with TRBD1 matching 7 bases. Germline lookup yields CDR1 MNHNY and CDR2 SVGAGI (reference sequence). The CDR3 totals 15 residues. Trimming removed 6 bases from V and 0 bases from J; junction bases left unmatched: 7.

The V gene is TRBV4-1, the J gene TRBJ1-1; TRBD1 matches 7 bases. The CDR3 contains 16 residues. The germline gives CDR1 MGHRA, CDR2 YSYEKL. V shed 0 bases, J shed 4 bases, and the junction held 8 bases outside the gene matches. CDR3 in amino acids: CASSQEKGQGVTEAFF. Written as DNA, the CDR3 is TGCGCCAGCAGCCAAGAAAAGGGGCAGGGGGTCACTGAAGCTTTCTTT.

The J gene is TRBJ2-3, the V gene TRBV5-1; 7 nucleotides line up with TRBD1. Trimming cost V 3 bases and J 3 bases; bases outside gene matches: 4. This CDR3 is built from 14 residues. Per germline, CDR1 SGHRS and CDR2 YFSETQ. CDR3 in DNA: TGCGCCAGCAGCTCAGACAGGGTGACAGATACGCAGTATTTT. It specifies CASSSDRVTDTQYF.

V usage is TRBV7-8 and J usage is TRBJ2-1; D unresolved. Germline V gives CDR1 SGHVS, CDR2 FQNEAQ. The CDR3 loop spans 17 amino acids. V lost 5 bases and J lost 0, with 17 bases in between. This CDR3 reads CASSAPRWRSSYNEQFF. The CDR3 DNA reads TGTGCCAGCAGCGCCCCCCGGTGGAGAAGCTCCTACAATGAGCAGTTCTTC.

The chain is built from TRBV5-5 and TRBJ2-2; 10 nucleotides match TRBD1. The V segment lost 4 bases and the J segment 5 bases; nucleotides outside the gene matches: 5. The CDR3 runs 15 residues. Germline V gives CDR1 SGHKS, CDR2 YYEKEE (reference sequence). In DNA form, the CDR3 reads TGTGCCAGCAGCAACCGGGACAGGGGAACCGGGGAGCTGTTTTTT. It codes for CASSNRDRGTGELFF.

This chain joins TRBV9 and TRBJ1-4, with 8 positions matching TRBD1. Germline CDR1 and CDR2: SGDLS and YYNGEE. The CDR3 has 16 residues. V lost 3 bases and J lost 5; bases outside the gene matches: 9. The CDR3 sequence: CASSAGQGTGNEKLFF. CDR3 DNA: TGTGCCAGCAGCGCCGGACAGGGAACCGGGAATGAAAAACTGTTTTTT.

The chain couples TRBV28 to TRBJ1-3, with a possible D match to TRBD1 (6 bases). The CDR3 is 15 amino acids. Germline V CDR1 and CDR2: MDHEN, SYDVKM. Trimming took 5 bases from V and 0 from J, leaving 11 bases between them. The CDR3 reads CASSPWTASGNTIYF. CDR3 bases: TGTGCCAGCAGTCCATGGACAGCCTCTGGAAACACCATATATTTT.

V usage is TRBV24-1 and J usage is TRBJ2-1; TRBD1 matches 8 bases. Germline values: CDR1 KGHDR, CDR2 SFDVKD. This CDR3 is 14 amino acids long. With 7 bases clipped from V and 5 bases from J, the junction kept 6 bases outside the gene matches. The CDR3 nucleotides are TGTGCCACCAGCAGGACAGGGTGGGACAATGAGCAGTTCTTC. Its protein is CATSRTGWDNEQFF.

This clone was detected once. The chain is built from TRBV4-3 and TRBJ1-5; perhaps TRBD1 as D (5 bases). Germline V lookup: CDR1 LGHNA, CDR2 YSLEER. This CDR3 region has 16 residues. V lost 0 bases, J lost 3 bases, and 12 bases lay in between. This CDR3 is CASSQDATGLNQPQHF. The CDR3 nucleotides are TGCGCCAGCAGCCAAGATGCGACGGGACTCAATCAGCCCCAGCATTTT.

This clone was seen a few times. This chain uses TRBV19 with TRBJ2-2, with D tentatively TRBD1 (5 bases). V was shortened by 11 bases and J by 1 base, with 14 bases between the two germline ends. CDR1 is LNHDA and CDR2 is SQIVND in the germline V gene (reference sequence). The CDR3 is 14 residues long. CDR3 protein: CAVPTDLNTGELFF. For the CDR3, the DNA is TGTGCCGTTCCGACAGATCTGAACACCGGGGAGCTGTTTTTT.

This CDR3 is CASSLPGGQVGELFF. The DNA of the CDR3 is TGTGCCAGCAGCCTTCCCGGGGGGCAGGTCGGGGAGCTGTTTTTT. The chain uses TRBV5-4 and TRBJ2-2, with D possibly TRBD2 on 7 matching bases. The CDR3 loop spans 15 amino acids. V was pared by 4 bases and J by 7 bases, with 17 bases between. CDR1 SGHNT and CDR2 YYREEE come from the germline V gene (reference sequence).

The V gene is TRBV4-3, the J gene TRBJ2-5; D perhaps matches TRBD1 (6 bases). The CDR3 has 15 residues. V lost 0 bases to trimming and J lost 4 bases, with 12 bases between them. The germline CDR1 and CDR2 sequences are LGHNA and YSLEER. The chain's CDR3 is CASSQDLGGGETQYF. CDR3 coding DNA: TGCGCCAGCAGCCAAGATCTTGGGGGCGGAGAGACCCAGTACTTC.

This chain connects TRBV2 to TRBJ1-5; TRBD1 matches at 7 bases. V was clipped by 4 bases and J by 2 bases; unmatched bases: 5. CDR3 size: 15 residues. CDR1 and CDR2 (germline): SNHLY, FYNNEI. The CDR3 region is CASSALDRGNQPQHF. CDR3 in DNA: TGTGCCAGCAGTGCTTTAGACAGGGGCAATCAGCCCCAGCATTTT.

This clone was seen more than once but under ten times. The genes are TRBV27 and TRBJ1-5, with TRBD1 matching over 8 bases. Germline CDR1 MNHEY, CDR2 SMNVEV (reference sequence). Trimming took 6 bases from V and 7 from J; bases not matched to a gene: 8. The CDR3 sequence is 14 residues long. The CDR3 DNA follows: TGTGCCAGCAGCAGGACAGGGTATGCGCAGCCCCAGCATTTT. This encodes CASSRTGYAQPQHF.

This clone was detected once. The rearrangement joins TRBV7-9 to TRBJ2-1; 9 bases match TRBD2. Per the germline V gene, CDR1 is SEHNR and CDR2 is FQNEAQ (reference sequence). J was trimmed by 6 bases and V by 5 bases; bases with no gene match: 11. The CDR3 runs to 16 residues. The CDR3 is CASSLRTSDGSNEQFF. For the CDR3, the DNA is TGTGCCAGCAGCCTTAGGACTAGCGACGGTAGCAATGAGCAGTTCTTC.

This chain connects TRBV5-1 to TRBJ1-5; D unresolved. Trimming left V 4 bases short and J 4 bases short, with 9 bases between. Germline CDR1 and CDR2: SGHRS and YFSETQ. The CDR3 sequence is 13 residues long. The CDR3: CASSAEGNQPQHF. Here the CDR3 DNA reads TGCGCCAGCAGCGCCGAGGGAAATCAGCCCCAGCATTTT. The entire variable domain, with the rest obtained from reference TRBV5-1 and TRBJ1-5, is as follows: KAGVTQTPRYLIKTRGQQVTLSCSPISGHRSVSWYQQTPGQGLQFLFEYFSETQRNKGNFPGRFSGRQFSNSRSEMNVSTLELGDSALYLCASSAEGNQPQHFGDGTRLSIL.

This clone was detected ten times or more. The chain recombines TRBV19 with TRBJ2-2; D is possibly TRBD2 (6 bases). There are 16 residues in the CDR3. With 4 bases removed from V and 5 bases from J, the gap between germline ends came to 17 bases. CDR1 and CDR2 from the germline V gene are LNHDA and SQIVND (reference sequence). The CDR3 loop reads CASSRVGSGRTGELFF. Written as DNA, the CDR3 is TGTGCCAGTAGTAGAGTCGGTAGCGGAAGAACCGGGGAGCTGTTTTTT. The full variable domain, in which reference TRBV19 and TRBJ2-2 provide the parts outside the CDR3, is DGGITQSPKYLFRKEGQNVTLSCEQNLNHDAMYWYRQDPGQGLRLIYYSQIVNDFQKGDIAEGYSVSREKKESFPLTVTSAQKNPTAFYLCASSRVGSGRTGELFFGEGSRLTVL.

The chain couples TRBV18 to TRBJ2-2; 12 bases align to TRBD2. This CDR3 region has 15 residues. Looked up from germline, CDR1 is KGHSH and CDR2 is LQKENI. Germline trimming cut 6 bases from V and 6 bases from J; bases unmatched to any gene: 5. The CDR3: CASSSGLAGSGELFF. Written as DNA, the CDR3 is TGTGCCAGCTCGTCGGGACTAGCGGGTTCCGGGGAGCTGTTTTTT.

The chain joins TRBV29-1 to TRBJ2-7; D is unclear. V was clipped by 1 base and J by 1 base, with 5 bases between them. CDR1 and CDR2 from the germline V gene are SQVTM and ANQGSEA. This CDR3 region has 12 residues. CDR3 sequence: CSVEGESYEQYF. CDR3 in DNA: TGCAGCGTTGAAGGAGAGTCCTACGAGCAGTACTTC.

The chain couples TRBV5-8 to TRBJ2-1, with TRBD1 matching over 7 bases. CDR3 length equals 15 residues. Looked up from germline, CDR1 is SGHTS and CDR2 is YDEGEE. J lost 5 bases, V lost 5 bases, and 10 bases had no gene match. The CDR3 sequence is CASSLLGTDNNEQFF. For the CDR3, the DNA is TGTGCCAGCAGTCTCCTCGGGACAGATAACAATGAGCAGTTCTTC.

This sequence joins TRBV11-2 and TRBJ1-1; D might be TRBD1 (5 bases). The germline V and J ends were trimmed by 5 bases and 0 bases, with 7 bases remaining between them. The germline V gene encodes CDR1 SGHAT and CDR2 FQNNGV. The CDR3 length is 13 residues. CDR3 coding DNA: TGTGCCAGCAGCCCGGGGGTGAACACTGAAGCTTTCTTT. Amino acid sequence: CASSPGVNTEAFF.

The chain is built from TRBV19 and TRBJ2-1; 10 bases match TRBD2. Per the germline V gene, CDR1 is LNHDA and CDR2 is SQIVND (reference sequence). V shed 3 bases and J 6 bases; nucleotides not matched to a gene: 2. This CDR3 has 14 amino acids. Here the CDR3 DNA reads TGTGCCAGTAGTATCCAGCGGGAGGGCAATGAGCAGTTCTTC. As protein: CASSIQREGNEQFF.

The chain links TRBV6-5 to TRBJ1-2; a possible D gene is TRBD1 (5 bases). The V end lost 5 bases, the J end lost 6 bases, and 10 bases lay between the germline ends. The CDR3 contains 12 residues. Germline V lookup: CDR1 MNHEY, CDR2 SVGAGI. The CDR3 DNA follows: TGTGCCAGCAGTCTGGACACAGATGGCTACACCTTC. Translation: CASSLDTDGYTF.

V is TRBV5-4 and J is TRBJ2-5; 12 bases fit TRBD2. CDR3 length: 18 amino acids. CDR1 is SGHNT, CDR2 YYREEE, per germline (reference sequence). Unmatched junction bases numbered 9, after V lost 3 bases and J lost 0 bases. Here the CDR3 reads CASSSPGGLAGDQETQYF. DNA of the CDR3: TGTGCCAGCAGCTCCCCGGGGGGACTAGCGGGTGACCAAGAGACCCAGTACTTC.

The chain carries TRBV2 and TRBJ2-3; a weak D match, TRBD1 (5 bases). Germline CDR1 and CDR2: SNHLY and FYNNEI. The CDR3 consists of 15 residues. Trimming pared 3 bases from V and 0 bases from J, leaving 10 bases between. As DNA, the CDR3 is TGTGCCAGCAGTGAGGGGCGAACTAGCACAGATACGCAGTATTTT. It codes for CASSEGRTSTDTQYF.

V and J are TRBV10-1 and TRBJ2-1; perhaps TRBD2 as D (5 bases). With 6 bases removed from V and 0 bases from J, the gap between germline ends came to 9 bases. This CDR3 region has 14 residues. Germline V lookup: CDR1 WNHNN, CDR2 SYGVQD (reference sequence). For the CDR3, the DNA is TGCGCCAGCAGCTTCACTAGCTCCTACAATGAGCAGTTCTTC. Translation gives CASSFTSSYNEQFF.

The CDR3 is CASSIEGQGGYEQYF. In DNA form, the CDR3 reads TGTGCCAGTAGTATAGAAGGACAGGGAGGCTACGAGCAGTACTTC. This sequence joins TRBV19 and TRBJ2-7; 8 nucleotides match TRBD1. Trimming removed 0 bases from V and 3 bases from J; junction bases left unmatched: 4. Germline-derived CDR1 and CDR2 are LNHDA and SQIVND (reference sequence). The CDR3 spans 15 residues.

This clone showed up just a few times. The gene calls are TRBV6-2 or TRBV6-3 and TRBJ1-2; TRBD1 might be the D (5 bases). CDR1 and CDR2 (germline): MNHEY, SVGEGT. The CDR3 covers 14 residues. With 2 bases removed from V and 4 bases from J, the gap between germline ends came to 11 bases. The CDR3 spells CASSYRGQLYGYTF. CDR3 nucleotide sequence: TGTGCCAGCAGTTACAGGGGCCAGCTCTATGGCTACACCTTC.

This chain's CDR3 is CASSEEQGVSEAFF. CDR3 DNA: TGCGCCAGCAGTGAGGAACAGGGGGTTTCTGAAGCTTTCTTT. The J gene is TRBJ1-1, the V gene TRBV10-2; 8 bases map to TRBD1. Germline lookup yields CDR1 WSHSY and CDR2 SAAADI. CDR3 length: 14 residues. J gave up 6 bases and V 2 bases, and 5 bases lay outside the gene matches.

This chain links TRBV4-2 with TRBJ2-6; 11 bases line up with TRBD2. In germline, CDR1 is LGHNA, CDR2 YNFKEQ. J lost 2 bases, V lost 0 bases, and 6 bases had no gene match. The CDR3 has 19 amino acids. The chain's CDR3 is CASSQDGLAGGTGANVLTF. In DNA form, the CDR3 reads TGTGCCAGCAGCCAAGACGGCCTAGCGGGAGGAACTGGGGCCAACGTCCTGACTTTC.

In DNA form, the CDR3 reads TGTGCCAGCAGTGAAAATACAGGGGCGTTAAATCAGCCCCAGCATTTT. Its translation is CASSENTGALNQPQHF. The J gene is TRBJ1-5, the V gene TRBV6-1, with 7 bases fitting TRBD1. CDR1 is MNHNS and CDR2 is SASEGT in the germline V gene. V shed 2 bases, J shed 4 bases, and the junction held 8 bases outside the gene matches. CDR3 size: 16 residues.